The sequence of this T cell receptor (beta chain) was determined in a study of regulatory T cells in long-lasting Graves disease (dated by TCRdb to the early 2020s). Context from the whole study: Persistent Graves' disease was defined as persistently positive TSH receptor autoantibodies together with antithyroid drug treatment for over 5 years. On average, persistent Graves' disease patients in the clinical cohort had been on antithyroid drugs for around 9.5 years. TCR sequencing covered approximately 13 persistent and approximately 20 newly diagnosed Graves' disease patients, about 35 samples in total. Persistent Graves' disease patients were compared with newly diagnosed Graves' disease patients by peripheral blood TCR sequencing and RNA sequencing. The study was registered as a clinical trial and conducted in China.

What the study reported, not specific to this receptor: Compared with newly diagnosed patients, persistent Graves' disease patients had lower TCR Shannon entropy and fewer highly expanded clones, which suggests clonal expansion. Because the primary lesion, thyroid tissue, could not be accessed, the study looked at peripheral blood alone. The small sample size was acknowledged by the authors as a limitation that may reduce accuracy. Patients with persistent disease shared more public clonotypes (about 2,700) than newly diagnosed patients did (approximately 970). Sequencing and analysis were limited to the TCR beta chain. Preferential use of TRBV28, TRBJ1-2 and TRBJ2-5 was observed in persistent disease, whereas TRBV20-1 and TRBJ2-1 were favored in newly diagnosed disease.

This clonotype appeared a single time. This receptor's antigen is unknown. One base away there is no much larger clone; base qualities are not given. A single read is weak support. According to the study, the label for this sample's time point signals: persistent/refractory GD, antithyroid drugs over 5 years with positive TRAb. For both TCR sequencing and RNA sequencing, RNA was extracted from PBMCs using TRIzol. The diagnosis of Graves' disease followed American Thyroid Association guidelines. The patients came from an endocrinology department in Xi'an, China. Each patient gave 7.5 to 10 milliliters of peripheral blood, collected in an EDTA anticoagulant tube. PBMCs were isolated by Ficoll Paque Plus density gradient separation without further T cell sorting. An Agilent 2100 Bioanalyzer and agarose gel were used to check RNA quality, while a NanoDrop 2000 measured RNA concentration. The library was built by means of multiplex PCR. TCRdb records Illumina HiSeq 4000 as the sequencer. To build TCR beta libraries, CDR3 regions were amplified by Arm-PCR using iRepertoire HTBI primers. PCR products were gel purified before sequencing. As for how the authors treated the data: A total of under 80 TRBV and some 15 TRBJ segments were identified across samples and were used for gene usage analysis of CDR3 amino acid clonotypes. COPE and FqMerger were used to merge the filtered high-quality paired reads into contigs. Contigs were aligned with BLAST to IMGT TRBV, TRBD and TRBJ reference genes, and CDR3 was defined per IMGT. Clonotypes above 0.1% frequency were classified as highly expanded clones. Shannon entropy was used to measure repertoire diversity, and the Gini coefficient was used to measure V-J evenness. Public clonotypes were defined as clonotypes shared by more than one individual. TCRdb reanalyzed the raw reads on its own, using fastp at Q25 for trimming and MiXCR for clone calling, and kept in-frame beta chains. Each record represents a unique CDR3 protein, reported with the most common genes and DNA among its rows. These V and J calls originate from TCRdb's pipeline instead of the authors' own analysis. This sample holds fewer than 600,000 distinct CDR3 sequences; about 20% were observed only once. About 12% of the sample is taken by the ten largest.

The CDR3 has 12 amino acids, counting the end cysteine and phenylalanine. The sequence is cut down to CDR3 DNA, 36 bases in frame from base 1. The junction shows trimming of 5 bases on V and 10 bases on J, plus 9 bases between the germline ends. The source material was peripheral blood mononuclear cells (PBMCs), sampled when the disease was refractory, from a patient treated with antithyroid drugs. The sequence joins TRBV12-3 or TRBV12-4 to TRBJ1-6; the D gene is unclear. This receptor was identified in a female donor with Graves disease. The DNA reads TGTGCCAGCAGTCCGACCCCCTCACCCCTCCACTTT. It specifies CASSPTPSPLHF.